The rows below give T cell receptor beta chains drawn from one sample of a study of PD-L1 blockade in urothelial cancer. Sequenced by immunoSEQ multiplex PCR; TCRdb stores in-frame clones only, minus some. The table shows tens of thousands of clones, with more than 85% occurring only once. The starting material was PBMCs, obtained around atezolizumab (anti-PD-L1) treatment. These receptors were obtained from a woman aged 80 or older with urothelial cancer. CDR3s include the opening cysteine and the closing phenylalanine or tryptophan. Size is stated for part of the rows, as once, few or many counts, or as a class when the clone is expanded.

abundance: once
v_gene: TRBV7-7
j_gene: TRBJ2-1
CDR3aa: CASSLGVGPYNEQFF

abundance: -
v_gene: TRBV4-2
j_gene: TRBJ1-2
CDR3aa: CASSQETGGNYGYTF

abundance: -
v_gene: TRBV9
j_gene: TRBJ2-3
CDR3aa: CASSRLAGVVDTQYF

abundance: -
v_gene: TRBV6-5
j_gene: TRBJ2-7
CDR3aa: CASSYSRRGYEQYF

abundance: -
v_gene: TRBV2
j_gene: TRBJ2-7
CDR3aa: CASHRAYEQYF

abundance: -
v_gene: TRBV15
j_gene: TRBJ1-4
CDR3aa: CATRDTGTSAEKLFF

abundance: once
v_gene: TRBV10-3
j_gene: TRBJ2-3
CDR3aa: CAISEGTGNFVDTQYF

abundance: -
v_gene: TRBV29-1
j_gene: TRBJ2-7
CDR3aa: CSGRQGEEQYF

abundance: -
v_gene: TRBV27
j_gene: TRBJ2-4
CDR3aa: CASSLGQGANIQYF

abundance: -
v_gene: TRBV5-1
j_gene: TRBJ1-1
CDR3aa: CASSLIFTQGRPLGGTEAFF

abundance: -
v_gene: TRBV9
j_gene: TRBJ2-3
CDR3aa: CASSVEAGPPTDTQYF

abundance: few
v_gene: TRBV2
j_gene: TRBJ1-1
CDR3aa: CASAPENTEAFF

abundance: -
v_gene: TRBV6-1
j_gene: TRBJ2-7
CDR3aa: CASSARGDEQYF

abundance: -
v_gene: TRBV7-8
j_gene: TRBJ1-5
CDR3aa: CASRLRGYRSGSQPQHF

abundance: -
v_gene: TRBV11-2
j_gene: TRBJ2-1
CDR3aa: CASSARDSTNNEQFF

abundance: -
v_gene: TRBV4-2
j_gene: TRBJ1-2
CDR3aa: CASSQDRGQGHGYTF

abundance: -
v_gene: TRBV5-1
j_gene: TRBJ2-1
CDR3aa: CASSLEGRGRNEQFF

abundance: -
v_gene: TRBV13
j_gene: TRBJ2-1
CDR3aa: CASSRQGTSWNNEQFF

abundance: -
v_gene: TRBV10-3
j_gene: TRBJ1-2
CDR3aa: CAISESGQGFRGYTF

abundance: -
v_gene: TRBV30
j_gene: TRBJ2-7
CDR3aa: CAWRAGGNYEQYF

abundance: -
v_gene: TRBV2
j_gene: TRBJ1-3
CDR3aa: CASRLGQGISGNTIYF

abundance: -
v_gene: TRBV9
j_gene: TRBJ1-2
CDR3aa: CASSPTGGAPSNYGYTF

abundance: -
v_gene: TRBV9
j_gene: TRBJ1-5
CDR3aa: CASSLEGDQPQHF

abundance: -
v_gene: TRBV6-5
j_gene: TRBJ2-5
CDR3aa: CASSYLETQYF